This TCR beta chain was found in a study of blood T cell repertoires in COVID-19. Across the study: Donors in the United States, Italy and Spain gave samples during acute or convalescent COVID-19. PBMCs, B-cell-depleted T cells, or T cells provided the cDNA or gDNA that made up the material.

Produced via immunoSEQ multiplex PCR; TCRdb's table is partial and in-frame only. The sample consists of about 250,000 clones, 65% to 80% of them appearing once. The CDR3 covers 13 residues. V lost 5 bases and J lost 3; bases outside the gene matches: 2. The germline V gene encodes CDR1 SNHLY and CDR2 FYNNEI. The V and J genes are TRBV2 and TRBJ1-2; 8 bases agree with TRBD1. This sequence was found in a woman aged 40 to 50 with active or convalescent COVID-19. Sequencing was performed on peripheral blood. The CDR3 here is CASSKDRDYGYTF. CDR3 coding DNA: TGTGCCAGCAGTAAGGACAGGGACTATGGCTACACCTTC. The whole variable domain, filled in from reference TRBV2 and TRBJ1-2, reads EPEVTQTPSHQVTQMGQEVILRCVPISNHLYFYWYRQILGQKVEFLVSFYNNEISEKSEIFDDQFSVERPDGSNFTLKIRSTKLEDSAMYFCASSKDRDYGYTFGSGTRLTVV.